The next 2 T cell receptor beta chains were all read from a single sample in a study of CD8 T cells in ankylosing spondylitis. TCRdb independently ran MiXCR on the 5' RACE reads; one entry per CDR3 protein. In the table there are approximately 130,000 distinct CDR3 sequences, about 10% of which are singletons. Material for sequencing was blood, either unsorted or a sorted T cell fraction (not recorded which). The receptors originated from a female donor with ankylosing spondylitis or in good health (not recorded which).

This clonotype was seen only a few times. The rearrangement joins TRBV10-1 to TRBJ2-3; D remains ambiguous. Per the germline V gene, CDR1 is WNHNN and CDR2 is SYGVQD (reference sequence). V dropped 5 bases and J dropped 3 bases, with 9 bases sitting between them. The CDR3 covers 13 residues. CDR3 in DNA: TGCGCCAGCAGTTCGGCCTCTACAGATACGCAGTATTTT. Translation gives CASSSASTDTQYF.

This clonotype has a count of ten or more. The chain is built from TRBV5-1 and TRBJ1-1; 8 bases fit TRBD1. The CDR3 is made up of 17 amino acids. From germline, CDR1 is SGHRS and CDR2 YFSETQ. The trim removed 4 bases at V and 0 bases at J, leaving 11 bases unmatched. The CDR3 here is CASSRQGFGPMNTEAFF. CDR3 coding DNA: TGCGCCAGCAGCCGACAGGGGTTTGGCCCTATGAACACTGAAGCTTTCTTT. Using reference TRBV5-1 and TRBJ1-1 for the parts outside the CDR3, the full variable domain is KAGVTQTPRYLIKTRGQQVTLSCSPISGHRSVSWYQQTPGQGLQFLFEYFSETQRNKGNFPGRFSGRQFSNSRSEMNVSTLELGDSALYLCASSRQGFGPMNTEAFFGQGTRLTVV.